This T cell receptor beta chain was profiled in a study of T cell responses to AZD1222 COVID-19 vaccine. Study observations and caveats: The donors showed a predominance of white British ancestry and of females, with possible underestimation of clonal diversity.

Data came from immunoSEQ multiplex PCR; TCRdb stores just in-frame clones and leaves some out. The sample consists of under 140,000 clones, about 85% of them appearing once. This clone was seen only once. Its antigen is not identified. This CDR3 has 16 amino acids. CDR1 is MNHEY, CDR2 SMNVEV, per germline (reference sequence). Trimming removed 1 base from V and 2 bases from J, with 11 bases in between. The sequencing used peripheral blood, collected on day 0 of AZD1222 vaccination. The sequence came from an adult in good health. The chain links TRBV27 to TRBJ1-4, with unresolved D. DNA for the CDR3: TGTGCCAGCAGTTTATTGGGTGGGAATACTAATGAAAAACTGTTTTTT. Translating gives CASSLLGGNTNEKLFF.